The rows below give T cell receptor beta chains drawn from one sample of a study of blood T cells in healthy people across ages. TCRdb passed the 5' RACE reads through MiXCR, listing each CDR3 protein once. The data hold about 1.4 million distinct CDR3 sequences, with around 59% observed a single time. The sample consisted of blood. All receptors come from a young man in good health. Both conserved end residues are part of each CDR3. A D gene is named only where the DNA matches it firmly. A row's size may be missing; if present it is once, few, many or a size class.

v_gene	len	j_gene	abundance	d_gene	CDR3nt	CDR3aa
TRBV4-2	15	TRBJ2-7	few	.	TGTGCCAGCAGCCAAGATCGGCTAGCGAGCTACGAGCAGTACTTC	CASSQDRLASYEQYF
TRBV16	16	TRBJ1-4	.	.	TGTGCCAGCAGCCAAGGGCACGGGAGAACTAATGAAAAACTGTTTTTT	CASSQGHGRTNEKLFF
TRBV10-3	14	TRBJ2-5	.	.	TGTGCCATCAGGGAAACAGGGAACCAAGAGACCCAGTACTTC	CAIRETGNQETQYF
TRBV5-1	16	TRBJ1-1	.	TRBD1	TGCGCCAGCAGCTTTGGACAAACAGGGGCCAGGACTGAAGCTTTCTTT	CASSFGQTGARTEAFF
TRBV3-1	14	TRBJ2-1	.	TRBD2	TGTGCCAGCAGCCAGACTAGCGTAGACAATGAGCAGTTCTTC	CASSQTSVDNEQFF
TRBV27	13	TRBJ2-2	.	.	TGTGCCAGCAGTTTCACAGGGCCCGGGGAGCTGTTTTTT	CASSFTGPGELFF
TRBV5-1	14	TRBJ2-7	.	.	TGCGCCAGCAGCTTGGTCGCAGGGCTCTACGAGCAGTACTTC	CASSLVAGLYEQYF
TRBV20-1	12	TRBJ2-3	.	.	TGCAGTGCCGAACTCGTAGGAGATACGCAGTATTTT	CSAELVGDTQYF
TRBV10-3	13	TRBJ2-7	.	.	TGTGCCATCAGTGAGAGGGGGTTCCACGAGCAGTACTTC	CAISERGFHEQYF
TRBV6-1	12	TRBJ1-1	.	.	TGTTCCCACGCCTGGGGTGTCACTGAAGCTTTCTTT	CSHAWGVTEAFF
TRBV7-6	14	TRBJ1-3	.	TRBD1	TGTGCCAGCAGCCCCTCGACAGGGCGGTACACCATATATTTT	CASSPSTGRYTIYF
TRBV28	15	TRBJ2-1	.	TRBD2	TGTGCCAGTCTGGAGGGCGGGGGGCCGAGGAGCGAGCAGTTCTTC	CASLEGGGPRSEQFF
TRBV4-1	14	TRBJ2-7	.	.	TGCGCCAGCAGCCAAGCTAACGGACCCTACGAGCAGTACTTC	CASSQANGPYEQYF
TRBV20-1	11	TRBJ1-2	.	.	TGCAGTGCTCAGTCGATGGGAGGCTACACCTTC	CSAQSMGGYTF
TRBV2	17	TRBJ2-1	.	TRBD2	TGTGCCAGCAGTGAAGGTTTCCTAGCGGGGCGTAACAATGAGCAGTTCTTC	CASSEGFLAGRNNEQFF
TRBV25-1	17	TRBJ2-7	few	TRBD2	TGTGCCAGCAGTTCTCTAGGTTTAGCGGGGAGCTCCTACGAGCAGTACTTC	CASSSLGLAGSSYEQYF
TRBV7-2	13	TRBJ1-2	.	.	TGTGCCAGCAGCTTAAATCCGGGAGGTGGCTACACCTTC	CASSLNPGGGYTF
TRBV5-1	16	TRBJ2-2	.	.	TGCGCCAGCAGCTTGCCCGGGGGCCGTGGCACCGGGGAGCTGTTTTTT	CASSLPGGRGTGELFF
TRBV7-9	14	TRBJ1-1	.	.	TGTGCCAGCAGCCCCGTGGCCGGGAACACTGAAGCTTTCTTT	CASSPVAGNTEAFF
TRBV4-3	15	TRBJ2-1	once	.	TGCGCCAGCAGCCAAGTTCGGGGGGCCTATGGGGAGCAGTTCTTC	CASSQVRGAYGEQFF
TRBV29-1	12	TRBJ2-3	.	.	TGCAGCGTGGAGGAAGGCGCAGATACGCAGTATTTT	CSVEEGADTQYF
TRBV7-6	16	TRBJ2-5	.	TRBD1	TGTGCCAGCAGCGTGTCCTTACAGGGGGACCAAGAGACCCAGTACTTC	CASSVSLQGDQETQYF